These 20 T cell receptor beta chains were all obtained from the same sample, sequenced in a study of CD8 T cells in Susac syndrome. Reverse transcription of roughly 0.5 to 1 ug RNA was performed with random hexamers. TCRdb fed the immunoSEQ multiplex PCR reads into MiXCR, producing one record per CDR3 protein. The table lists roughly 89,000 distinct CDR3 sequences, approximately 96% of them singletons, with approximately 0.41% in the top ten. The sample comprised CD8+ T cells from PBMCs. Every receptor here comes from a human donor with Susac syndrome.

The chain couples TRBV20-1 to TRBJ2-5; no definite D call. The germline V gene encodes CDR1 DFQATT and CDR2 SNEGSKA (reference sequence). Trimming cost V 3 bases and J 3 bases, with 5 bases left between them. The CDR3 has 11 residues. The DNA of the CDR3 is TGCAGTGCTAGGCATGAAGAGACCCAGTACTTC. It translates to CSARHEETQYF.

V usage is TRBV2 and J usage is TRBJ2-5; D remains ambiguous. The V gene lost 3 bases and the J gene lost 6 bases, with 5 bases spanning the gap. This CDR3 comprises 11 residues. The germline V gene encodes CDR1 SNHLY and CDR2 FYNNEI. For the CDR3, the DNA is TGTGCCAGCAGTGACGAACAGACCCAGTACTTC. This sequence encodes CASSDEQTQYF.

This chain uses TRBV30 with TRBJ1-2, with D possibly TRBD1 on 5 matching bases. Germline loops: CDR1 GTSNPN, CDR2 SVGIG (reference sequence). V lost 0 bases, J lost 1 base, and 18 bases lay in between. There are 17 residues in the CDR3. This CDR3 reads CAWSVRVGPGSNYGYTF. CDR3 in DNA: TGTGCCTGGAGTGTACGGGTAGGGCCAGGGAGTAACTATGGCTACACCTTC.

This chain connects TRBV24-1 to TRBJ1-1; D ambiguous. The CDR3 length is 13 residues. The V end lost 7 bases, the J end lost 8 bases, and 16 bases lay between the germline ends. The germline CDR1 and CDR2 sequences are KGHDR and SFDVKD. CDR3 residues: CATREWDSAEAFF. The DNA for the CDR3 is TGTGCCACCAGGGAATGGGATTCGGCGGAAGCTTTCTTT.

The chain uses TRBV9 and TRBJ2-1; 8 bases agree with TRBD2. CDR1 and CDR2 (germline): SGDLS, YYNGEE. CDR3 size: 15 residues. Germline trimming cut 1 base from V and 8 bases from J; bases unmatched to any gene: 8. The CDR3 is CASSVYGRARYEQFF. DNA of the CDR3: TGTGCCAGCAGCGTATACGGGAGGGCCAGGTATGAGCAGTTCTTC.

This clonotype was detected only once. This chain uses TRBV20-1 with TRBJ2-7; 8 bases map to TRBD2. The junction had 7 bases not matched to a gene; V was cut back by 1 base and J by 5 bases. Looked up from germline, CDR1 is DFQATT and CDR2 is SNEGSKA (reference sequence). CDR3 length: 14 residues. The CDR3 nucleotides read TGCAGTGCTAGAGGAGCGGGACTAGTAGACGAGCAGTACTTC. It codes for CSARGAGLVDEQYF.

The chain uses TRBV12-5 and TRBJ2-1; D gene unclear. Germline CDR1 reads LGHNT; CDR2 reads FRNRAP. Trimming removed 1 base from V and 12 bases from J, with 7 bases in between. The CDR3 contains 11 residues. CDR3 protein: CASGLGRLQFF. The CDR3 DNA sequence: TGTGCTAGTGGTTTGGGTCGGCTGCAGTTCTTC. The full variable domain, rest sourced from reference TRBV12-5 and TRBJ2-1, is DARVTQTPRHKVTEMGQEVTMRCQPILGHNTVFWYRQTMMQGLELLAYFRNRAPLDDSGMPKDRFSAEMPDATLATLKIQPSEPRDSAVYFCASGLGRLQFFGPGTRLTVL.

The J gene is TRBJ2-1, the V gene TRBV6-5; D possibly corresponds to TRBD1 (6 bases). This CDR3 contains 12 residues. Germline V gene lookup returns CDR1 MNHEY and CDR2 SVGAGI. Trimming cost V 2 bases and J 8 bases, with 7 bases left between them. Written as DNA, the CDR3 is TGTGCCAGCAGTTACGGGGGCTATGAGCAGTTCTTC. It translates to CASSYGGYEQFF.

This rearrangement joins TRBV20-1 to TRBJ2-1, with 7 nucleotides matching TRBD2. The CDR3 extends over 15 amino acids. Germline-derived CDR1 and CDR2 are DFQATT and SNEGSKA (reference sequence). V gave up 7 bases and J gave up 3 bases; unmatched junction bases: 12. Here the CDR3 reads CSVKESTSDYNEQFF. The CDR3 DNA reads TGCAGTGTTAAGGAGAGTACTAGCGACTACAATGAGCAGTTCTTC.

This clonotype has more than one count but fewer than ten. This chain uses TRBV5-6 with TRBJ2-1, with D unresolved. The germline gives CDR1 SGHDT, CDR2 YYEEEE. The length of the CDR3 is 14 residues. Trimming pared 0 bases from V and 0 bases from J, leaving 4 bases between. The CDR3 loop reads CASSLGVSYNEQFF. The DNA for the CDR3 is TGTGCCAGCAGCTTGGGCGTCTCCTACAATGAGCAGTTCTTC. The full variable domain, with the rest looked up from reference TRBV5-6 and TRBJ2-1, is DAGVTQSPTHLIKTRGQQVTLRCSPKSGHDTVSWYQQALGQGPQFIFQYYEEEERQRGNFPDRFSGHQFPNYSSELNVNALLLGDSALYLCASSLGVSYNEQFFGPGTRLTVL.

The gene calls are TRBV6-5 and TRBJ2-1; TRBD1 agrees at 8 bases. This CDR3 contains 11 residues. V lost 5 bases and J lost 12; bases outside the gene matches: 3. Per germline, CDR1 MNHEY and CDR2 SVGAGI. The CDR3 loop is CASSPGTGQFF. The CDR3, as DNA: TGTGCCAGCAGTCCCGGGACAGGGCAGTTCTTC.

This clonotype appeared a single time. J is TRBJ2-3 and V is TRBV4-1; D may be TRBD2 (5 bases). From germline, CDR1 is MGHRA and CDR2 YSYEKL. The CDR3 is made up of 17 amino acids. V was cut by 0 bases and J by 0 bases, with 13 bases left in between. The CDR3 sequence is CASSQDEGRTSTDTQYF. CDR3 sequence (DNA): TGCGCCAGCAGCCAAGATGAGGGCAGGACTAGCACAGATACGCAGTATTTT.

This sequence joins TRBV29-1 and TRBJ2-1; 11 nucleotides align to TRBD2. Germline CDR1 SQVTM, CDR2 ANQGSEA. The CDR3 has 16 amino acids. After removal of 3 bases from V and 0 bases from J, the junction contained 4 bases not matched to a gene. CDR3 loop: CSVEGLAASSYNEQFF. CDR3 in DNA: TGCAGCGTTGAGGGACTAGCGGCCAGCTCCTACAATGAGCAGTTCTTC.

The genes are TRBV4-3 and TRBJ2-1, with D possibly called TRBD1 or TRBD2 (5 bases each). V dropped 4 bases and J dropped 8 bases, with 15 bases sitting between them. Germline V gene sequence: CDR1 LGHNA, CDR2 YSLEER. CDR3 length equals 14 residues. The DNA for the CDR3 is TGCGCCAGCAGCCTGAGTTGGGGGTGGGATGAGCAGTTCTTC. It codes for CASSLSWGWDEQFF.

The chain is built from TRBV6-5 and TRBJ1-5; D is uncertain. The V end lost 5 bases, the J end lost 5 bases, and 13 bases lay between the germline ends. The CDR3 covers 14 residues. Germline CDR1 and CDR2: MNHEY and SVGAGI. The CDR3 DNA reads TGTGCCAGCAGTCCGTACGGGTACTATCAGCCCCAGCATTTT. Translating it yields CASSPYGYYQPQHF.

V is TRBV20-1 and J is TRBJ2-7, with D possibly matching TRBD1 (6 bases). The ends were cut back, 0 bases at V and 3 bases at J, with 6 bases in the middle. Germline-derived CDR1 and CDR2 are DFQATT and SNEGSKA (reference sequence). The CDR3 runs to 12 residues. CDR3 sequence (DNA): TGCAGTGCTAGAGACAGGGGCTACGAGCAGTACGTC. Translation gives CSARDRGYEQYV.

The CDR3 DNA sequence: TGTGCCAGCAGGGACCTGGACAGGGGGCGGGTCAATGAGCAGTTCTTC. As protein: CASRDLDRGRVNEQFF. The chain has TRBV28 and TRBJ2-1; 11 bases align to TRBD1. V lost 6 bases to trimming and J lost 6 bases; unmatched junction nucleotides: 10. CDR3 length equals 16 residues. In germline, CDR1 is MDHEN, CDR2 SYDVKM.

V and J are TRBV24-1 and TRBJ2-5, with 11 positions matching TRBD2. The V gene end was trimmed by 4 bases and the J gene end by 0 bases; junction bases not matched to a gene: 18. The CDR3 runs to 21 residues. CDR1 is KGHDR, CDR2 SFDVKD, per germline. This CDR3 reads CATSDHRRLRGTSGYQETQYF. The CDR3 DNA reads TGTGCCACCAGTGACCATCGTCGCTTAAGGGGGACTAGCGGATACCAAGAGACCCAGTACTTC.

The V and J genes are TRBV20-1 and TRBJ1-2; TRBD1 might be the D (6 bases). CDR1 and CDR2 (germline): DFQATT, SNEGSKA (reference sequence). The length of the CDR3 is 16 residues. V was shortened by 0 bases and J by 4 bases, with 18 bases between the two germline ends. The CDR3, as DNA: TGCAGTGCTAGAGACCCCCGGGACACTCGACCCTATGGCTACACCTTC. Translation gives CSARDPRDTRPYGYTF.

The chain carries TRBV19 and TRBJ2-1; D ambiguous. Germline CDR1 reads LNHDA; CDR2 reads SQIVND (reference sequence). Between the trimmed V and J ends, which lost 6 bases and 10 bases, there was a span of 10 bases. The CDR3 covers 11 residues. CDR3 nucleotides: TGTGCCAGTAGCCCCGGTAGCGAGCAGTTCTTC. It encodes CASSPGSEQFF.